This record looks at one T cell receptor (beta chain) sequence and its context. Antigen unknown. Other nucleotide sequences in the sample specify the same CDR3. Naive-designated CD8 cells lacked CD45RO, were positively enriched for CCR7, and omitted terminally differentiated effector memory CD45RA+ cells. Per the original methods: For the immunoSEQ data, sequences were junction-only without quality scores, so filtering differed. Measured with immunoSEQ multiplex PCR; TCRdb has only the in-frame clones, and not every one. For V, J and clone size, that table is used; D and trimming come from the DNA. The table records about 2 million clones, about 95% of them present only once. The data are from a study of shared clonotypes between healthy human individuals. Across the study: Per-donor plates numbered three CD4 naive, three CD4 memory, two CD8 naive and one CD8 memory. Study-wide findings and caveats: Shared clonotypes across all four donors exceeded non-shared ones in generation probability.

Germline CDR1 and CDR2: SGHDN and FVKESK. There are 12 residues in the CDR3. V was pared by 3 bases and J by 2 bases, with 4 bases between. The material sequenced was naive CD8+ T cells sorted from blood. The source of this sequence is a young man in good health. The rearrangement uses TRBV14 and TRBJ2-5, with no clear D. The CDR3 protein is CASSHTQETQYF. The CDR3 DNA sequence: TGTGCCAGCAGCCATACTCAAGAGACCCAGTACTTC. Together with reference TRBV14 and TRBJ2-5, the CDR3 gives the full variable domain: EAGVTQFPSHSVIEKGQTVTLRCDPISGHDNLYWYRRVMGKEIKFLLHFVKESKQDESGMPNNRFLAERTGGTYSTLKVQPAELEDSGVYFCASSHTQETQYFGPGTRLLVL.